The rows below give T cell receptor beta chains drawn from one sample of a study of T-cell reconstitution after alpha-beta-depleted transplantation in children. One entry per CDR3 protein results from TCRdb running MiXCR on the PCR reads. The sample records some 640,000 distinct CDR3 sequences, roughly 17% being singletons. The source material was PBMCs from the stem cell graft donor, sampled from the stem cell graft. The origin of the receptors is a human donor who donated a stem cell graft to a child with acute myeloid leukemia. Both conserved end residues are part of each CDR3. The D gene is left open where the match is weak. Expanded clones are given a class, and other clones once, few, many or no size at all.

>TRBV29-1|many|-|TRBJ2-7|13
CSVARDRGWEQYF
TGCAGCGTGGCCCGGGACCGCGGCTGGGAGCAGTACTTC
>TRBV29-1|many|-|TRBJ2-2|15
CSVEGQAVGTGELFF
TGCAGCGTTGAAGGGCAGGCGGTTGGCACCGGGGAGCTGTTTTTT
>TRBV24-1|-|-|TRBJ1-1|12
CATSGQATEAFF
TGTGCCACCAGTGGACAGGCCACTGAAGCTTTCTTT
>TRBV30|few|-|TRBJ2-7|14
CAWSGGQGTYEQYF
TGTGCCTGGAGTGGGGGGCAGGGGACCTACGAGCAGTACTTC
>TRBV7-9|-|TRBD1|TRBJ2-7|17
CASSSGTGGLARFEQYF
TGTGCCAGCAGCTCAGGGACAGGGGGGCTAGCGCGCTTCGAGCAGTACTTC
>TRBV6-5|many|-|TRBJ2-5|14
CASSYSPGQETQYF
TGTGCCAGCAGTTACTCCCCGGGGCAAGAGACCCAGTACTTC
>TRBV7-6|-|-|TRBJ2-5|15
CASSLELAEAETQYF
TGTGCCAGCAGCTTAGAGCTGGCAGAGGCGGAGACCCAGTACTTC
>TRBV5-1|-|TRBD1|TRBJ1-4|14
CASSWDRVQEKLFF
TGCGCCAGCAGCTGGGACAGGGTTCAGGAAAAACTGTTTTTT
>TRBV7-6|few|-|TRBJ1-4|15
CASRNKPTTNEKLFF
TGTGCCAGCAGGAACAAGCCCACAACTAATGAAAAACTGTTTTTT
>TRBV6-5|many|-|TRBJ1-1|15
CASSSDGGGNTEAFF
TGTGCCAGCAGTTCGGATGGTGGGGGGAACACTGAAGCTTTCTTT
>TRBV28|-|TRBD1|TRBJ1-5|16
CASSSAGTGWDQPQHF
TGTGCCAGCAGCTCCGCCGGGACAGGTTGGGATCAGCCCCAGCATTTT
>TRBV29-1|few|TRBD2|TRBJ2-4|13
CSARTSDRNIQYF
TGCAGCGCCCGGACTAGCGATAGGAACATTCAGTACTTC
>TRBV20-1|few|TRBD2|TRBJ2-1|15
CSAETGTSKHNEQFF
TGCAGTGCTGAAACCGGGACTAGCAAGCACAATGAGCAGTTCTTC
>TRBV12-3/TRBV12-4|many|-|TRBJ1-1|14
CASSPEAPNTEAFF
TGTGCCAGCAGCCCTGAGGCCCCGAACACTGAAGCTTTCTTT
>TRBV5-1|many|TRBD1|TRBJ2-2|17
CASSPGTGFPNTGELFF
TGCGCCAGCAGCCCTGGGACAGGGTTCCCGAACACCGGGGAGCTGTTTTTT
>TRBV20-1|many|-|TRBJ2-5|14
CSARDGWYQETQYF
TGCAGTGCTAGAGATGGATGGTACCAAGAGACCCAGTACTTC
>TRBV5-1|many|TRBD1|TRBJ2-1|14
CASSEQGINNEQFF
TGCGCCAGCAGTGAACAGGGGATAAACAATGAGCAGTTCTTC
>TRBV20-1|many|-|TRBJ1-1|14
CSASPPTMNTEAFF
TGCAGTGCGTCTCCCCCTACGATGAACACTGAAGCTTTCTTT
>TRBV7-9|many|-|TRBJ2-3|12
CASSLGGHPQYF
TGTGCCAGCAGCTTAGGGGGACATCCGCAGTATTTT
>TRBV27|few|TRBD2|TRBJ2-2|15
CASSLTRLASGELFF
TGTGCCAGCAGTTTAACCCGACTAGCCTCCGGGGAGCTGTTTTTT
>TRBV10-3|many|-|TRBJ1-6|16
CAISESPAGYNSPLHF
TGTGCCATCAGTGAGTCTCCGGCAGGATATAATTCACCCCTCCACTTT
>TRBV5-6|many|-|TRBJ2-1|16
CASSSWGSGIRNEQFF
TGTGCCAGCAGCTCATGGGGCAGTGGGATACGAAATGAGCAGTTCTTC
>TRBV7-9|few|-|TRBJ2-2|13
CASSSPGAGELFF
TGTGCCAGCAGCTCTCCCGGGGCCGGGGAGCTGTTTTTT
>TRBV5-6|few|-|TRBJ1-1|16
CASSSGDGLWNTEAFF
TGTGCCAGCAGCTCCGGAGATGGCCTTTGGAACACTGAAGCTTTCTTT
>TRBV10-2|-|-|TRBJ2-2|15
CASSEAIFNTGELFF
TGCGCCAGCAGTGAGGCAATCTTTAACACCGGGGAGCTGTTTTTT
>TRBV11-3|-|-|TRBJ2-2|16
CASSFDRNANTGELFF
TGTGCCAGCAGCTTCGACAGGAACGCGAACACCGGGGAGCTGTTTTTT
>TRBV20-1|many|-|TRBJ2-5|13
CSARVGARETQYF
TGCAGTGCTAGAGTAGGGGCGCGGGAGACCCAGTACTTC
>TRBV5-4|many|TRBD1|TRBJ2-1|15
CASSIGTGGYNEQFF
TGTGCCAGCAGCATCGGGACAGGGGGCTACAATGAGCAGTTCTTC
>TRBV29-1|many|TRBD1|TRBJ2-2|15
CSIKAQGANTGELFF
TGCAGCATTAAGGCGCAGGGGGCGAACACCGGGGAGCTGTTTTTT
>TRBV20-1|few|TRBD2|TRBJ2-5|15
CSARVGGGYQETQYF
TGCAGTGCTAGAGTGGGGGGAGGGTACCAAGAGACCCAGTACTTC
>TRBV28|-|-|TRBJ1-1|9
CASGTQAFF
TGTGCCAGCGGGACACAAGCTTTCTTT
>TRBV29-1|many|-|TRBJ2-1|11
CSVESGSEQFF
TGCAGCGTTGAATCGGGGAGTGAGCAGTTCTTC
>TRBV7-2|many|-|TRBJ1-2|14
CASSLGQPWEGYTF
TGTGCCAGCAGCCTCGGACAGCCCTGGGAAGGCTACACCTTC
>TRBV29-1|-|TRBD1|TRBJ2-5|14
CSIVKAQGAETQYF
TGCAGCATTGTAAAGGCGCAGGGGGCCGAGACCCAGTACTTC
>TRBV6-5|many|-|TRBJ1-4|12
CASRQGNEKLFF
TGTGCCAGCAGACAGGGAAATGAAAAACTGTTTTTT
>TRBV6-1|few|-|TRBJ2-1|15
CASSPSGLGLNEQFF
TGTGCCAGCAGCCCCTCGGGACTGGGTCTCAATGAGCAGTTCTTC
>TRBV18|few|-|TRBJ2-1|15
CASSPPGVGYNEQFF
TGTGCCAGCTCACCACCGGGGGTTGGCTACAATGAGCAGTTCTTC
>TRBV20-1|many|-|TRBJ2-4|13
CSPLPLIKNIQYF
TGCAGTCCACTTCCTTTGATCAAAAACATTCAGTACTTC
>TRBV4-1|-|-|TRBJ2-2|13
CASSQVTTGELFF
TGCGCCAGCAGCCAAGTCACCACCGGGGAGCTGTTTTTT
>TRBV6-5|many|-|TRBJ1-2|14
CASSYSDSRRGYTF
TGTGCCAGCAGTTACTCGGACAGCCGCCGCGGCTACACCTTC
>TRBV12-3/TRBV12-4|many|-|TRBJ2-2|16
CASSLTGQRGTGELFF
TGTGCCAGCAGTTTGACGGGACAAAGAGGGACCGGGGAGCTGTTTTTT
>TRBV5-1|many|-|TRBJ1-2|14
CASSLAPQSYGYTF
TGCGCCAGCAGCTTGGCCCCTCAGTCTTATGGCTACACCTTC
>TRBV29-1|many|-|TRBJ1-1|13
CSVDPGMNTEAFF
TGCAGCGTTGACCCAGGGATGAACACTGAAGCTTTCTTT
>TRBV29-1|many|-|TRBJ2-2|16
CSVEDGRDTNTGELFF
TGCAGCGTTGAAGATGGGCGGGACACCAACACCGGGGAGCTGTTTTTT
>TRBV29-1|-|-|TRBJ1-2|14
CSVGVAQGNYGYTF
TGCAGCGTTGGGGTGGCACAGGGAAACTATGGCTACACCTTC
>TRBV20-1|few|TRBD2|TRBJ2-1|19
CSAKALAGGPSSSYNEQFF
TGCAGTGCTAAAGCTCTAGCGGGGGGGCCAAGTAGCTCCTACAATGAGCAGTTCTTC
>TRBV15|many|-|TRBJ2-1|17
CATSRGGDINSYNEQFF
TGTGCCACCAGCAGGGGGGGGGACATTAACTCCTACAATGAGCAGTTCTTC
>TRBV6-5|-|-|TRBJ1-6|14
CASSSHGSNSPLHF
TGTGCCAGCAGTTCCCATGGGAGTAATTCACCCCTCCACTTT
>TRBV5-6|many|-|TRBJ1-2|14
CASSPGTLNYGYTF
TGTGCCAGCAGTCCGGGGACGTTGAACTATGGCTACACCTTC
>TRBV5-6|many|TRBD1|TRBJ2-7|14
CASSSGQPTYEQYF
TGTGCCAGCAGCTCGGGACAGCCGACCTACGAGCAGTACTTC
>TRBV20-1|many|-|TRBJ1-6|15
CSARVGAGTNSPLHF
TGCAGTGCTAGAGTCGGGGCGGGGACAAATTCACCCCTCCACTTT
>TRBV6-2/TRBV6-3|few|TRBD2|TRBJ2-7|16
CASSSARDYFFYEQYF
TGTGCCAGCAGTTCGGCCAGGGACTACTTCTTCTACGAGCAGTACTTC
>TRBV12-3/TRBV12-4|many|TRBD1|TRBJ2-3|14
CASSTGGGTDTQYF
TGTGCCAGCAGTACAGGGGGCGGTACAGATACGCAGTATTTT
>TRBV20-1|many|-|TRBJ1-2|15
CSARRRAAEAYGYTF
TGCAGTGCTCGTAGGCGGGCAGCCGAGGCGTATGGCTACACCTTC
>TRBV20-1|few|TRBD2|TRBJ2-2|18
CSARDLLAGASNTGELFF
TGCAGTGCTAGAGATTTACTAGCGGGGGCTTCGAACACCGGGGAGCTGTTTTTT
>TRBV5-1|many|-|TRBJ2-1|13
CASRSSGLPEQFF
TGCGCCAGCAGGTCGTCAGGGCTCCCTGAGCAGTTCTTC
>TRBV12-3/TRBV12-4|many|-|TRBJ2-3|15
CASTTGSSGTDTQYF
TGTGCCAGCACTACGGGGAGTTCCGGCACAGATACGCAGTATTTT
>TRBV28|few|TRBD2|TRBJ2-6|15
CASTGGSVGANVLTF
TGTGCCAGCACGGGAGGGTCAGTTGGGGCCAACGTCCTGACTTTC
>TRBV7-2|few|-|TRBJ2-5|16
CASSFRRLRGQETQYF
TGTGCCAGCAGCTTCCGGAGGTTAAGGGGACAAGAGACCCAGTACTTC
>TRBV2|many|-|TRBJ2-5|12
CASSTRGETQYF
TGTGCCAGCAGTACCAGGGGAGAGACCCAGTACTTC